This passage covers 5 T cell receptor beta chains from one sample sequenced in a study of technical replicates of blood from a handful of donors. The method was immunoSEQ multiplex PCR; TCRdb's version includes in-frame clones alone and lacks a portion of them. Altogether over 55,000 clones are present, about 95% being singletons, with the ten largest covering approximately 2.9%. The sequencing sample was made of PBMCs. The receptors were sampled from a human donor in good health. Some clones in this sample may be carry-over from other donors' samples.

V usage is TRBV7-9 and J usage is TRBJ1-3; D is unresolved. The germline CDR1 and CDR2 sequences are SEHNR and FQNEAQ (reference sequence). V lost 2 bases and J 4 bases, leaving 9 bases between the germline ends. The CDR3 runs 14 residues. The CDR3 loop reads CASSLSGSGNTIYF. The CDR3 coding sequence is TGTGCCAGCAGCTTAAGTGGCTCCGGAAACACCATATATTTT.

The chain recombines TRBV7-2 with TRBJ1-2, with D perhaps matching TRBD1 (5 bases). The CDR3 is 14 amino acids. V was trimmed by 5 bases and J by 2 bases, leaving 12 bases between them. Germline CDR1 reads SGHTA; CDR2 reads FQGNSA. The CDR3 bases are TGTGCCAGCAGCCCACGACAGAGAAACTATGGCTACACCTTC. This translates into CASSPRQRNYGYTF.

The chain uses TRBV7-3 and TRBJ2-1; the D gene is possibly TRBD2 (6 bases). This CDR3 contains 15 residues. Germline assignment: CDR1 SGHTA and CDR2 FQGTGA. V was pared by 4 bases and J by 5 bases, with 15 bases between. The CDR3 coding sequence is TGTGCCAGCAGCTGGGGTCCCCGGGAGAACAATGAGCAGTTCTTC. Amino acids: CASSWGPRENNEQFF.

The chain has TRBV4-1 and TRBJ1-2, with D possibly being TRBD1 (5 bases). CDR1 and CDR2 (germline): MGHRA, YSYEKL. The CDR3 sequence is 14 residues long. Trimming left V 0 bases short and J 8 bases short, with 13 bases between. Here the CDR3 reads CASSQDVGARGYTF. The DNA for the CDR3 is TGCGCCAGCAGCCAAGACGTTGGGGCGCGGGGCTACACCTTC.

By proportion, this clone is medium-sized. This chain joins TRBV6-5 and TRBJ1-1, with D hard to call. The CDR3 contains 14 residues. CDR1 is MNHEY, CDR2 SVGAGI, per germline. With 8 bases removed from V and 0 bases from J, the gap between germline ends came to 13 bases. As DNA, the CDR3 is TGTGCCAGCCAAAGCGGGCTAATGAACACTGAAGCTTTCTTT. Translating gives CASQSGLMNTEAFF.